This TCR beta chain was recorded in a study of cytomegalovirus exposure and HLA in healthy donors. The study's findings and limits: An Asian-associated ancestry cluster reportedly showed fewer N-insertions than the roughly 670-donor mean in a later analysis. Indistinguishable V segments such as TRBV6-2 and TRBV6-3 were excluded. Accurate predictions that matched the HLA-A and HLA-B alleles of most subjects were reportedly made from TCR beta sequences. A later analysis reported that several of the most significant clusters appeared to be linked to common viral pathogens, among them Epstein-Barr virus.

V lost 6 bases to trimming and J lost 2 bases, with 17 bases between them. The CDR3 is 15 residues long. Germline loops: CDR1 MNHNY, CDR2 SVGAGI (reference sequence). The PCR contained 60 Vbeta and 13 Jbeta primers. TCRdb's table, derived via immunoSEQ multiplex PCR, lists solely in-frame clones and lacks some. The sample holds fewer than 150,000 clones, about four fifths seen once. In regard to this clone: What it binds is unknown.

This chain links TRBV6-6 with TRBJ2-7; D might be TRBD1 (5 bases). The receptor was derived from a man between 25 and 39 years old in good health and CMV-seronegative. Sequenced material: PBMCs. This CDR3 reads CASSQGIYEPYEQYF. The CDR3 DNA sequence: TGTGCCAGCAGCCAGGGTATTTACGAACCCTACGAGCAGTACTTC.